These 22 T cell receptor beta chains came from one sample sequenced in a study of cytomegalovirus exposure and HLA in healthy donors. The primer mix had 60 Vbeta and 13 Jbeta primers. Using immunoSEQ multiplex PCR, the repertoire was profiled, and TCRdb retains in-frame clones only, with some absent. The sample carries about 94,000 clones, more than 65% recorded once. The specimen sequenced was PBMCs. These receptors all stem from a human donor in good health.

This sequence joins TRBV30 and TRBJ1-2, with D possibly matching TRBD1 (6 bases). The CDR3 loop spans 15 amino acids. Deletions cut 3 bases from V and 4 bases from J, with 18 bases between. Germline CDR1 GTSNPN, CDR2 SVGIG (reference sequence). CDR3 sequence (DNA): TGTGCCTGGAGGGTGGACAGCTCACGAAGCTATGGCTACACCTTC. This translates into CAWRVDSSRSYGYTF. Filled out from reference TRBV30 and TRBJ1-2, the complete variable domain reads SQTIHQWPATLVQPVGSPLSLECTVEGTSNPNLYWYRQAAGRGLQLLFYSVGIGQISSEVPQNLSASRPQDRQFILSSKKLLLSDSGFYLCAWRVDSSRSYGYTFGSGTRLTVV.

The chain has TRBV19 and TRBJ2-5, with D unresolved. CDR1 and CDR2 from the germline V gene are LNHDA and SQIVND (reference sequence). The CDR3 spans 11 residues. V lost 5 bases to trimming and J lost 10 bases, with 11 bases between them. The DNA for the CDR3 is TGTGCCAGTAGTCTCCAAGGAGACCAGTACTTC. Translating it yields CASSLQGDQYF.

The gene calls are TRBV6-1 and TRBJ2-2; 7 bases fit TRBD2. V shed 6 bases and J 5 bases; nucleotides not matched to a gene: 9. Germline V gene data show CDR1 as MNHNS and CDR2 as SASEGT. The CDR3 contains 15 residues. CDR3 sequence: CASSPFRRGTGELFF. CDR3 sequence (DNA): TGTGCCAGCAGCCCCTTCCGGCGGGGGACCGGGGAGCTGTTTTTT.

The chain combines TRBV30 with TRBJ1-2; 10 nucleotides align to TRBD1. The CDR3 sequence is 14 residues long. Germline loops: CDR1 GTSNPN, CDR2 SVGIG (reference sequence). V dropped 1 base and J dropped 3; count of bases not matched to a gene: 2. The chain's CDR3 is CAWSEGTGDYGYTF. The DNA for the CDR3 is TGTGCCTGGAGTGAGGGGACAGGGGACTATGGCTACACCTTC.

CDR3: CASSLRGTGNQPQHF. As DNA, the CDR3 is TGTGCCAGCAGCTTACGGGGGACGGGCAATCAGCCCCAGCATTTT. The chain recombines TRBV7-9 with TRBJ1-5; weak D call: TRBD1 (5 bases). The CDR3 contains 15 residues. The ends were cut back, 2 bases at V and 2 bases at J, with 10 bases in the middle. Germline V gene sequence: CDR1 SEHNR, CDR2 FQNEAQ (reference sequence). The full variable domain, completed using reference TRBV7-9 and TRBJ1-5, is DTGVSQNPRHKITKRGQNVTFRCDPISEHNRLYWYRQTLGQGPEFLTYFQNEAQLEKSRLLSDRFSAERPKGSFSTLEIQRTEQGDSAMYLCASSLRGTGNQPQHFGDGTRLSIL.

The chain couples TRBV5-1 to TRBJ2-7; 9 nucleotides align to TRBD1. The CDR3 consists of 15 residues. Germline V lookup: CDR1 SGHRS, CDR2 YFSETQ. The V gene end was trimmed by 3 bases and the J gene end by 5 bases; junction bases not matched to a gene: 9. CDR3 residues: CASSWNGDRVNEQYF. The CDR3 DNA follows: TGCGCCAGCAGCTGGAACGGGGACAGGGTCAACGAGCAGTACTTC.

This sequence joins TRBV9 and TRBJ1-2, with 8 nucleotides matching TRBD1. J gave up 4 bases and V 4 bases, and 6 bases lay outside the gene matches. Germline assignment: CDR1 SGDLS and CDR2 YYNGEE. The CDR3 totals 14 residues. CDR3 protein: CASSSGGTGYGYTF. The DNA of the CDR3 is TGTGCCAGCAGCTCAGGCGGGACAGGCTATGGCTACACCTTC.

This clone was seen only once. Other DNA sequences in the same sample also yield this CDR3. The J gene is TRBJ2-5, the V gene TRBV4-2; TRBD1 aligns across 8 bases. Germline V CDR1 and CDR2: LGHNA, YNFKEQ. V lost 4 bases to trimming and J lost 1 base; unmatched junction nucleotides: 8. This CDR3 has 16 residues. Here the CDR3 reads CASSPPGRGLQETQYF. In DNA, the CDR3 is TGTGCCAGCAGCCCGCCTGGCAGGGGGCTCCAAGAGACCCAGTACTTC.

The chain couples TRBV30 to TRBJ1-2; D call uncertain. V lost 0 bases, J lost 7 bases, and 12 bases lay in between. This CDR3 contains 13 residues. Germline V lookup: CDR1 GTSNPN, CDR2 SVGIG (reference sequence). The CDR3 is CAWSVNGETGYTF. CDR3 coding DNA: TGTGCCTGGAGTGTAAATGGAGAGACTGGCTACACCTTC.

In its sample, this clone was seen once. V and J are TRBV6-5 and TRBJ2-7; no firm D call. The CDR3 consists of 16 residues. Germline CDR1 and CDR2: MNHEY and SVGAGI. Deletions cut 0 bases from V and 1 base from J, with 13 bases between. In nucleotides, the CDR3 is TGTGCCAGCAGTTACTCGATAGGCGTCGGGTCCTACGAGCAGTACTTC. Encoded protein: CASSYSIGVGSYEQYF.

This clone has more than one count but fewer than ten. The rearrangement uses TRBV19 and TRBJ2-3; 14 bases fit TRBD2. V lost 6 bases, J lost 5 bases, and 4 bases stayed unmatched. CDR3 size: 15 residues. Germline values: CDR1 LNHDA, CDR2 SQIVND (reference sequence). The CDR3 region is CASSSGTSGRDTQYF. In nucleotides, the CDR3 is TGTGCCAGTAGCTCAGGGACTAGCGGGAGAGATACGCAGTATTTT. Using reference TRBV19 and TRBJ2-3 for the parts outside the CDR3, the full variable domain is DGGITQSPKYLFRKEGQNVTLSCEQNLNHDAMYWYRQDPGQGLRLIYYSQIVNDFQKGDIAEGYSVSREKKESFPLTVTSAQKNPTAFYLCASSSGTSGRDTQYFGPGTRLTVL.

The genes are TRBV7-6 and TRBJ1-1, with D possibly matching TRBD1 (6 bases). The CDR3 contains 16 residues. Germline values: CDR1 SGHVS, CDR2 FNYEAQ. Trimming stripped 5 bases from V and 3 bases from J, with 19 bases between. Here the CDR3 reads CASSSRDNRFDTEAFF. The CDR3, as DNA: TGTGCCAGCAGCAGCCGGGACAATCGGTTCGACACTGAAGCTTTCTTT.

This sequence joins TRBV7-8 and TRBJ1-5; a possible D gene is TRBD1 (6 bases). V was pared by 5 bases and J by 7 bases, with 21 bases between. Looked up from germline, CDR1 is SGHVS and CDR2 is FQNEAQ. This CDR3 spans 16 amino acids. CDR3 in amino acids: CASSTSPRGGGQPQHF. The CDR3 nucleotides read TGTGCCAGCAGCACCTCCCCAAGGGGGGGCGGGCAGCCCCAGCATTTT.

This chain links TRBV6-4 with TRBJ2-1; D is ambiguous. V dropped 2 bases and J dropped 2 bases, with 10 bases sitting between them. Germline V lookup: CDR1 MRHNA, CDR2 SNTAGT. The CDR3 consists of 15 residues. The CDR3 DNA reads as TGTGCCAGCAGTGACGAGCGCGGCCCCTACAATGAGCAGTTCTTC. Translation: CASSDERGPYNEQFF.

This sequence joins TRBV4-2 and TRBJ2-3, with 13 bases fitting TRBD2. J lost 2 bases, V lost 4 bases, and 3 bases had no gene match. The CDR3 length is 16 residues. The germline V gene encodes CDR1 LGHNA and CDR2 YNFKEQ. Written as DNA, the CDR3 is TGTGCCAGCAGCCTCGGACTAGCGGGGGTCACAGATACGCAGTATTTT. Translating gives CASSLGLAGVTDTQYF.

This chain uses TRBV5-6 with TRBJ2-5, with 9 bases identical to TRBD1. Germline assignment: CDR1 SGHDT and CDR2 YYEEEE. This CDR3 comprises 13 residues. After removal of 7 bases from V and 5 bases from J, the junction contained 6 bases not matched to a gene. The DNA for the CDR3 is TGTGCCAGCTCCCACGGGACAGGGGAGACCCAGTACTTC. Translated: CASSHGTGETQYF. The complete variable domain, with remaining parts taken from reference TRBV5-6 and TRBJ2-5, reads DAGVTQSPTHLIKTRGQQVTLRCSPKSGHDTVSWYQQALGQGPQFIFQYYEEEERQRGNFPDRFSGHQFPNYSSELNVNALLLGDSALYLCASSHGTGETQYFGPGTRLLVL.

This chain connects TRBV4-3 to TRBJ2-7, with TRBD1 as a possible D gene (5 bases). Germline loops: CDR1 LGHNA, CDR2 YSLEER. The CDR3 extends over 14 amino acids. The V gene lost 1 base and the J gene lost 0 bases, with 7 bases spanning the gap. This CDR3 is CASSQVTDSYEQYF. The CDR3 DNA follows: TGCGCCAGCAGCCAAGTGACAGACTCCTACGAGCAGTACTTC.

The chain recombines TRBV29-1 with TRBJ2-5; no definite D call. The CDR3 consists of 13 residues. Trimming stripped 7 bases from V and 3 bases from J, with 15 bases between. The germline V gene encodes CDR1 SQVTM and CDR2 ANQGSEA. The CDR3 loop reads CSAALAAKETQYF. In DNA form, the CDR3 reads TGCAGCGCTGCTTTGGCGGCTAAAGAGACCCAGTACTTC.

The rearrangement joins TRBV9 to TRBJ1-1, with a tentative D call TRBD1 (6 bases). The germline V gene encodes CDR1 SGDLS and CDR2 YYNGEE. This CDR3 contains 14 residues. Trimming took 0 bases from V and 5 from J, leaving 11 bases between them. CDR3 protein: CASSVVRGKTEAFF. The CDR3 DNA sequence: TGTGCCAGCAGCGTAGTCAGGGGAAAGACTGAAGCTTTCTTT.

V gene TRBV6-5 combines with J gene TRBJ1-2; no clear D. The germline V gene has CDR1 MNHEY and CDR2 SVGAGI. The CDR3 is 16 residues long. Trimming took 0 bases from V and 1 from J, leaving 12 bases between them. The CDR3 protein is CASSYSPWAVNYGYTF. CDR3 nucleotides: TGTGCCAGCAGTTACTCCCCGTGGGCTGTTAACTATGGCTACACCTTC.

The chain combines TRBV4-3 with TRBJ1-2, with D perhaps matching TRBD1 (6 bases). The CDR3 consists of 14 residues. The V end was cut by 0 bases, the J end by 7 bases, with 12 bases between. CDR1 and CDR2 (germline): LGHNA, YSLEER. The chain's CDR3 is CASSQDPYRVGYTF. DNA for the CDR3: TGCGCCAGCAGCCAAGACCCTTACAGGGTTGGCTACACCTTC.

This chain links TRBV15 with TRBJ2-7, with 13 bases fitting TRBD2. The CDR3 length is 14 residues. With V trimmed by 4 bases and J by 7 bases, 4 bases remained unmatched. The germline V gene encodes CDR1 LNHNV and CDR2 YYDKDF (reference sequence). For the CDR3, the DNA is TGTGCCACCAGCATTCCGGGACTAGCGGGGGAGCAGTACTTC. Its translation is CATSIPGLAGEQYF.